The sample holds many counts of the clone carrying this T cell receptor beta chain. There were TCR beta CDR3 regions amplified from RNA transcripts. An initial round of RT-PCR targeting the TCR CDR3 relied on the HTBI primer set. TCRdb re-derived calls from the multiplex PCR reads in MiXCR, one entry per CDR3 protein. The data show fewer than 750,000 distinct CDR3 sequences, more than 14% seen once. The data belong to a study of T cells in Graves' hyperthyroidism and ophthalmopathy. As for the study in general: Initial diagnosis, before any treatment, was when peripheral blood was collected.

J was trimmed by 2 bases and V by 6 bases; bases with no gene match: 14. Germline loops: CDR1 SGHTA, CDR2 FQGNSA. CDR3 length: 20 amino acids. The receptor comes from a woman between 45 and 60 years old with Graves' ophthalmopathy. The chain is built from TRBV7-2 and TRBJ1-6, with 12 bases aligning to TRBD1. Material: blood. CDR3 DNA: TGTGCCAGCAGTCCACCTCCCGGGACAGGGGGCATCACCTATAATTCACCCCTCCACTTT. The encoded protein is CASSPPPGTGGITYNSPLHF.